What follows are 26 T cell receptor beta chains derived from one specimen sequenced in a study of shared clonotypes between healthy human individuals. Profiling relied on immunoSEQ multiplex PCR, and the TCRdb table lists in-frame clones only, not all of them. Of roughly 1.4 million clones listed, 98% to 99% are singletons. The sample taken for sequencing was naive CD4+ T cells sorted from blood. As for subset: CD45RA+ positively selected. The receptors stem from a man aged 25-40 years in good health.

This rearrangement joins TRBV28 to TRBJ2-7, with no clear D. Trimming removed 4 bases at V and 2 bases at J, with 9 bases between. The germline gives CDR1 MDHEN, CDR2 SYDVKM. The CDR3 has 13 residues. CDR3 region: CASSSDATYEQYF. In DNA form, the CDR3 reads TGTGCCAGCAGTTCGGACGCTACCTACGAGCAGTACTTC.

The rearrangement uses TRBV7-9 and TRBJ1-2; D is possibly TRBD1 (6 bases). Trimming removed 3 bases at V and 7 bases at J, with 12 bases between. The CDR3 loop spans 13 amino acids. Per germline, CDR1 SEHNR and CDR2 FQNEAQ (reference sequence). CDR3 protein: CASSLFQGIGYTF. The CDR3 nucleotides are TGTGCCAGCAGCTTGTTTCAGGGGATTGGCTACACCTTC.

The CDR3 loop is CASSDKRLAGVVEQYF. The DNA of the CDR3 is TGTGCCAGCAGCGACAAACGACTAGCGGGAGTGGTCGAGCAGTACTTC. V is TRBV5-4 and J is TRBJ2-7, with 12 bases that match TRBD2. The CDR3 is 16 amino acids. Germline-derived CDR1 and CDR2 are SGHNT and YYREEE (reference sequence). J gave up 6 bases and V 4 bases, and 11 bases lay outside the gene matches.

The chain combines TRBV9 with TRBJ2-3, with a tentative D call TRBD1 (6 bases). The CDR3 is 15 residues long. The V end was cut by 4 bases, the J end by 3 bases, with 15 bases between. The germline gives CDR1 SGDLS, CDR2 YYNGEE. The CDR3 loop reads CASSRQWTVTDTQYF. The CDR3 nucleotides are TGTGCCAGCAGCAGACAATGGACAGTAACAGATACGCAGTATTTT.

The chain employs TRBV5-1 and TRBJ1-1, with 8 nucleotides matching TRBD1. Unmatched junction bases numbered 7, after V lost 4 bases and J lost 5 bases. Germline V gives CDR1 SGHRS, CDR2 YFSETQ. This CDR3 comprises 14 residues. CDR3 region: CASSVQGAGTEAFF. CDR3 coding DNA: TGCGCCAGCAGCGTTCAGGGGGCTGGGACTGAAGCTTTCTTT.

This rearrangement joins TRBV7-2 to TRBJ2-7; 13 bases are a match to TRBD2. The CDR3 has 15 amino acids. Germline V CDR1 and CDR2: SGHTA, FQGNSA. Trimming removed 5 bases from V and 3 bases from J; junction bases left unmatched: 4. Here the CDR3 reads CASSRGTSGIYEQYF. As DNA, the CDR3 is TGTGCCAGCAGCCGAGGGACTAGCGGGATCTACGAGCAGTACTTC.

This chain connects TRBV5-1 to TRBJ1-1; 7 bases fit TRBD1. This CDR3 has 14 residues. Germline V gene sequence: CDR1 SGHRS, CDR2 YFSETQ. The V and J ends lost 3 bases and 2 bases, in that order; junction bases with no gene match: 4. Here the CDR3 reads CASSSGTENTEAFF. DNA for the CDR3: TGCGCCAGCAGCTCAGGGACAGAAAACACTGAAGCTTTCTTT.

The genes are TRBV28 and TRBJ1-1; D gene ambiguous. Germline values: CDR1 MDHEN, CDR2 SYDVKM. V was shortened by 5 bases and J by 4 bases, with 11 bases between the two germline ends. There are 13 residues in the CDR3. Written as DNA, the CDR3 is TGTGCCAGCAGTCCTCCCCGCGGCACTGAAGCTTTCTTT. Translated, it gives CASSPPRGTEAFF. The whole variable domain, remainder taken from reference TRBV28 and TRBJ1-1, is DVKVTQSSRYLVKRTGEKVFLECVQDMDHENMFWYRQDPGLGLRLIYFSYDVKMKEKGDIPEGYSVSREKKERFSLILESASTNQTSMYLCASSPPRGTEAFFGQGTRLTVV.

This chain links TRBV5-4 with TRBJ1-3; no definite D call. The CDR3 covers 13 residues. Trimming cost V 4 bases and J 0 bases, with 5 bases left between them. Germline values: CDR1 SGHNT, CDR2 YYREEE (reference sequence). The CDR3 region is CASSVSSGNTIYF. The CDR3 bases are TGTGCCAGCAGCGTAAGCTCTGGAAACACCATATATTTT.

There are a few counts of this clone. This rearrangement joins TRBV11-1 to TRBJ1-1, with D possibly TRBD1 on 5 matching bases. The CDR3 covers 15 residues. V lost 5 bases to trimming and J lost 4 bases, with 17 bases between them. The germline V gene has CDR1 SGHAT and CDR2 FQDESV (reference sequence). CDR3 sequence reads: CASSPSGRVATEAFF. CDR3 DNA: TGTGCCAGCAGCCCAAGCGGCAGGGTTGCCACTGAAGCTTTCTTT.

The chain links TRBV5-4 to TRBJ2-3, with a tentative D call TRBD1 (5 bases). V gave up 5 bases and J gave up 0 bases, with 13 bases separating them. CDR3 length: 15 amino acids. From germline, CDR1 is SGHNT and CDR2 YYREEE (reference sequence). The chain's CDR3 is CASSQGAASTDTQYF. The CDR3 DNA sequence: TGTGCCAGCAGTCAAGGGGCAGCTAGCACAGATACGCAGTATTTT.

This chain joins TRBV7-8 and TRBJ2-7; 7 bases align to TRBD1. This CDR3 is built from 13 residues. V lost 6 bases, J lost 6 bases, and 8 bases stayed unmatched. Germline V gives CDR1 SGHVS, CDR2 FQNEAQ. CDR3 nucleotide sequence: TGTGCCAGCAGGTGGACAGGTCGGAGCGAGCAGTACTTC. Encoded protein: CASRWTGRSEQYF.

The V call is TRBV11-2, the J call TRBJ2-1, with 7 bases matching TRBD1. The CDR3 extends over 15 amino acids. V dropped 3 bases and J dropped 8; count of bases not matched to a gene: 10. Germline V lookup: CDR1 SGHAT, CDR2 FQNNGV. In DNA, the CDR3 is TGTGCCAGCAGCTTCGGCCCCGACAGGGTCCATGAGCAGTTCTTC. It translates to CASSFGPDRVHEQFF.

The genes are TRBV5-5 and TRBJ2-1; D is undetermined. Germline V gene sequence: CDR1 SGHKS, CDR2 YYEKEE (reference sequence). V was pared by 2 bases and J by 0 bases, with 9 bases between. The length of the CDR3 is 15 residues. CDR3 protein: CASSFQTSSYNEQFF. CDR3 DNA: TGTGCCAGCAGCTTTCAGACGAGCTCCTACAATGAGCAGTTCTTC. The full variable domain, completed using reference TRBV5-5 and TRBJ2-1, is DAGVTQSPTHLIKTRGQQVTLRCSPISGHKSVSWYQQVLGQGPQFIFQYYEKEERGRGNFPDRFSARQFPNYSSELNVNALLLGDSALYLCASSFQTSSYNEQFFGPGTRLTVL.

V gene TRBV29-1 combines with J gene TRBJ1-2; 8 bases map to TRBD1. Germline CDR1 is SQVTM and CDR2 is ANQGSEA. J gave up 4 bases and V 7 bases, and 8 bases lay outside the gene matches. The length of the CDR3 is 13 residues. CDR3 sequence reads: CSAADRGGYGYTF. As DNA, the CDR3 is TGCAGCGCCGCCGACAGGGGAGGCTATGGCTACACCTTC.

The chain is built from TRBV28 and TRBJ2-7; D might be TRBD1 (6 bases). Germline V gene data show CDR1 as MDHEN and CDR2 as SYDVKM. Trimming took 5 bases from V and 3 from J, leaving 14 bases between them. CDR3 length: 14 amino acids. CDR3 sequence (DNA): TGTGCCAGCAGTCCTCAGCGAGGGGGCTACGAGCAGTACTTC. This translates into CASSPQRGGYEQYF.

The J gene is TRBJ2-2, the V gene TRBV27, with 7 bases that match TRBD1. The CDR3 length is 15 residues. Germline V gives CDR1 MNHEY, CDR2 SMNVEV (reference sequence). The trim removed 7 bases at V and 1 base at J, leaving 6 bases unmatched. This CDR3 reads CASKSGGRNTGELFF. CDR3 sequence (DNA): TGTGCCAGCAAGTCAGGGGGTAGGAACACCGGGGAGCTGTTTTTT.

The chain carries TRBV23-1 and TRBJ2-2, with unresolved D. TRBV23-1 falls under the ORF class, with uncertain function. The CDR3 runs to 16 residues. V lost 4 bases and J lost 0, with 12 bases in between. CDR3 region: CASSRKGPSNTGELFF. Here the CDR3 DNA reads TGCGCCAGCAGTCGAAAAGGCCCCTCGAACACCGGGGAGCTGTTTTTT.

This clone was detected only once. The CDR3 loop is CASSPVPNPEAFF. In nucleotides, the CDR3 is TGTGCCAGCTCACCAGTGCCAAACCCTGAAGCTTTCTTT. The chain links TRBV18 to TRBJ1-1; D call uncertain. Germline values: CDR1 KGHSH, CDR2 LQKENI. Trimming removed 2 bases from V and 6 bases from J, with 10 bases in between. CDR3 length: 13 amino acids.

The chain recombines TRBV9 with TRBJ1-2; no clear D. V lost 4 bases to trimming and J lost 5 bases, with 12 bases between them. Germline values: CDR1 SGDLS, CDR2 YYNGEE. The CDR3 sequence is 13 residues long. CDR3 region: CASSYRVWYGYTF. The CDR3 nucleotides read TGTGCCAGCAGCTATCGTGTGTGGTATGGCTACACCTTC.

This clone was observed once. The J gene is TRBJ2-7, the V gene TRBV4-2; D call uncertain. CDR3 length: 14 residues. Deletions cut 0 bases from V and 5 bases from J, with 11 bases between. CDR1 and CDR2 (germline): LGHNA, YNFKEQ. CDR3 amino acids: CASSQDRLTNEQYF. Written as DNA, the CDR3 is TGTGCCAGCAGCCAAGATCGGCTTACCAACGAGCAGTACTTC.

The V call is TRBV9, the J call TRBJ2-7; D is unresolved. V dropped 4 bases and J dropped 1 base, with 18 bases sitting between them. CDR3 size: 16 residues. Germline V gene lookup returns CDR1 SGDLS and CDR2 YYNGEE. In DNA form, the CDR3 reads TGTGCCAGCAGCAAAGAGGACGGCTACCTTTCCTACGAGCAGTACTTC. Amino acid sequence: CASSKEDGYLSYEQYF.

The V gene is TRBV6-1, the J gene TRBJ2-7; D could derive from TRBD1 or TRBD2 (5 bases each). CDR1 MNHNS and CDR2 SASEGT come from the germline V gene. V was cut by 7 bases and J by 4 bases, with 20 bases left in between. This CDR3 region has 15 residues. In nucleotides, the CDR3 is TGTGCCAGCATCATTCCAGGGAGAGGAAAATACGAGCAGTACTTC. Its translation is CASIIPGRGKYEQYF.

This clone came up a few times. The chain uses TRBV4-1 and TRBJ2-1; TRBD2 matches 10 bases. Trimming removed 1 base from V and 6 bases from J; junction bases left unmatched: 6. This CDR3 comprises 16 residues. Germline assignment: CDR1 MGHRA and CDR2 YSYEKL. In DNA form, the CDR3 reads TGCGCCAGCAGCCAAGTGGCTAGCGGGAGACGCAATGAGCAGTTCTTC. Protein: CASSQVASGRRNEQFF.

This chain connects TRBV4-2 to TRBJ1-4; D gene unclear. Germline values: CDR1 LGHNA, CDR2 YNFKEQ. V lost 4 bases, J lost 5 bases, and 20 bases lay in between. The CDR3 has 17 amino acids. CDR3 nucleotide sequence: TGTGCCAGCAGCCCAAGGCTTAGGGAGGAATCGAATGAAAAACTGTTTTTT. Residues: CASSPRLREESNEKLFF.

The V and J genes are TRBV5-1 and TRBJ1-1; no firm D call. V lost 3 bases, J lost 5 bases, and 5 bases lay in between. Per germline, CDR1 SGHRS and CDR2 YFSETQ. CDR3 length: 11 residues. The CDR3 spells CASSYRTEAFF. CDR3 DNA sequence: TGCGCCAGCAGCTATCGGACTGAAGCTTTCTTT.